A selection of T cell receptor beta chains follows, all from one sample in a study of blood T cell repertoires in COVID-19. Method: immunoSEQ multiplex PCR; TCRdb's copy keeps in-frame clones and lacks some. The sample records roughly 400,000 clones, about 90% being singletons. The specimen was PBMCs or T cells enriched from blood (not recorded which). These TCRs come from a young man who had recovered from COVID-19. Both conserved end residues are part of each CDR3. D genes are given only for firm matches. Where a row states a size, it is once, few, many or the class of an expanded clone; other rows omit it.

clone_size	v_call	j_call	d_call	cdr3_aa	cdr3_nt
.	TRBV6-5	TRBJ1-1	TRBD1	CASSYNRGGTEAFF	TGTGCCAGCAGTTATAACAGGGGTGGCACTGAAGCTTTCTTT
.	TRBV14	TRBJ2-7	.	CASSSLEAYEQYF	TGTGCCAGCAGTTCACTTGAAGCCTACGAGCAGTACTTC
.	TRBV29-1	TRBJ2-7	TRBD2	CSGSGDGYEQYF	TGCAGCGGGAGCGGGGACGGTTACGAGCAGTACTTC
.	TRBV5-5	TRBJ1-5	.	CASSLGTLNNQPQHF	TGTGCCAGCAGCTTGGGGACATTGAATAATCAGCCCCAGCATTTT
few	TRBV5-1	TRBJ1-6	.	CASSPESSYNSPLHF	TGCGCCAGCAGCCCCGAGAGCTCCTATAATTCACCCCTCCACTTT
.	TRBV3-1/TRBV3-2	TRBJ1-2	.	CASSPTENYGYTF	TGTGCCAGCAGCCCGACAGAGAACTATGGCTACACCTTC
.	TRBV3-1/TRBV3-2	TRBJ1-5	.	CASSPLGEDQPQHF	TGTGCCAGCAGCCCCCTAGGGGAGGATCAGCCCCAGCATTTT
.	TRBV7-3	TRBJ2-1	TRBD2	CASSPGREGDEQFF	TGTGCCAGCAGCCCGGGGCGGGAGGGCGATGAGCAGTTCTTC
.	TRBV7-3	TRBJ1-2	.	CASSLTLTGSGYTF	TGTGCCAGCAGCTTAACGTTAACAGGGAGCGGCTACACCTTC
.	TRBV6-1	TRBJ1-1	TRBD1	CASSDLAPGQLF	TGTGCCAGCAGTGATCTCGCCCCGGGACAGCTTTTT
.	TRBV20-1	TRBJ2-5	.	CSARERETQYF	TGCAGTGCTAGAGAGAGGGAGACCCAGTACTTC
.	TRBV4-1	TRBJ1-2	.	CASSQEGGGDGYTF	TGCGCCAGCAGCCAAGAGGGGGGTGGGGATGGCTACACCTTC
.	TRBV30	TRBJ1-1	.	CAWSVTSNTEAFF	TGTGCCTGGAGTGTTACATCGAACACTGAAGCTTTCTTT
.	TRBV6-4	TRBJ1-1	.	CASSDRGAAFF	TGTGCCAGCAGTGACCGGGGGGCAGCTTTCTTT
.	TRBV28	TRBJ1-1	.	CASRQGTRNTEAFF	TGTGCCAGCAGACAGGGTACAAGGAACACTGAAGCTTTCTTT
.	TRBV9	TRBJ1-1	TRBD1	CASSVGTGNTEAFF	TGTGCCAGCAGCGTCGGGACAGGGAACACTGAAGCTTTCTTT
.	TRBV7-9	TRBJ2-5	TRBD2	CASSPVGLAGNQETQYF	TGTGCCAGCAGCCCTGTCGGACTAGCGGGGAACCAAGAGACCCAGTACTTC
once	TRBV3-1/TRBV3-2	TRBJ2-1	TRBD2	CASSLGTSGSSPEQFF	TGTGCCAGCAGCCTCGGGACTAGCGGGAGTTCACCTGAGCAGTTCTTC
.	TRBV5-1	TRBJ1-1	.	CASSFEDRLNTEAFF	TGCGCCAGCAGCTTCGAGGACAGATTGAACACTGAAGCTTTCTTT
.	TRBV9	TRBJ1-4	TRBD1	CASSNGQATNEKLFF	TGTGCCAGCAGCAACGGACAGGCAACTAATGAAAAACTGTTTTTT
once	TRBV27	TRBJ2-3	TRBD2	CATHPTGLAPGRTDTQYF	TGTGCCACCCACCCCACGGGACTAGCACCTGGTAGGACAGATACGCAGTATTTT
few	TRBV28	TRBJ1-5	.	CASRPGGGGQPQHF	TGTGCCAGCAGGCCCGGGGGGGGAGGTCAGCCCCAGCATTTT
once	TRBV19	TRBJ1-1	.	CASTLTEMNTEAFF	TGTGCCAGTACCCTGACAGAAATGAACACTGAAGCTTTCTTT